The next 18 T cell receptor beta chains were all read from a single sample in a study of shared clonotypes between healthy human individuals. Generated by immunoSEQ multiplex PCR, the TCRdb table keeps only in-frame clones and is missing some. The table records 900,000 to 1,200,000 clones, around three quarters of them present only once. The sample taken for sequencing was memory CD4+ T cells from PBMCs. Described subset: CD45RA-negative fraction. Source of these receptors: a man between 18 and 29 years old in good health. Some clones in this sample may be carry-over from other donors' samples.

The chain uses TRBV9 and TRBJ2-1, with D hard to call. Germline loops: CDR1 SGDLS, CDR2 YYNGEE. Trimming cost V 0 bases and J 8 bases, with 9 bases left between them. The CDR3 contains 13 residues. CDR3 residues: CASSVGIGDEQFF. DNA of the CDR3: TGTGCCAGCAGCGTAGGAATTGGCGATGAGCAGTTCTTC.

V and J are TRBV5-1 and TRBJ1-2, with 7 bases fitting TRBD1. Germline V gene sequence: CDR1 SGHRS, CDR2 YFSETQ. CDR3 length: 14 residues. Trimming at V came to 0 bases and at J to 7 bases, leaving 6 bases not matched to a gene. The CDR3 protein is CASSLGVPGGGYTF. In DNA, the CDR3 is TGCGCCAGCAGCTTGGGCGTTCCAGGGGGTGGCTACACCTTC.

The rearrangement links TRBV6-5 to TRBJ2-5, with a possible D match to TRBD1 (6 bases). V was trimmed by 6 bases and J by 1 base, leaving 15 bases between them. The germline V gene encodes CDR1 MNHEY and CDR2 SVGAGI. The CDR3 is made up of 15 amino acids. The CDR3 protein is CASRPIRGIQETQYF. CDR3 DNA sequence: TGTGCCAGCAGGCCTATCAGGGGAATCCAAGAGACCCAGTACTTC.

This sequence joins TRBV29-1 and TRBJ2-1; 7 nucleotides agree with TRBD2. Germline CDR1 is SQVTM and CDR2 is ANQGSEA. The CDR3 sequence is 12 residues long. The V and J ends lost 7 bases and 3 bases, in that order; junction bases with no gene match: 3. In DNA, the CDR3 is TGCAGCGCGGGACTACTCTACAATGAGCAGTTCTTC. Its protein is CSAGLLYNEQFF.

The chain carries TRBV30 and TRBJ2-7; 8 bases are a match to TRBD1. CDR3 length equals 13 residues. J was trimmed by 6 bases and V by 6 bases; bases with no gene match: 10. The germline V gene has CDR1 GTSNPN and CDR2 SVGIG (reference sequence). CDR3 nucleotides: TGTGCCTGCATCACTCGGACAGGGTTCGAGCAGTACTTC. It is translated as CACITRTGFEQYF.

The CDR3 nucleotides are TGTGCCAGCAGCAACCGGGACAGGGGGTTGTACGAGCAGTACTTC. Its protein product is CASSNRDRGLYEQYF. The J gene is TRBJ2-7, the V gene TRBV21-1; the table's D call, TRBD1, was not checked against the DNA. TRBV21-1 is deemed a pseudogene. This CDR3 contains 15 residues.

This clone was found many times. The chain employs TRBV30 and TRBJ2-3; D might be TRBD2 (5 bases). Trimming cost V 1 base and J 1 base, with 6 bases left between them. The CDR3 is 13 residues long. Germline V lookup: CDR1 GTSNPN, CDR2 SVGIG (reference sequence). DNA for the CDR3: TGTGCCTGGAGTGAGGAGGGCACAGATACGCAGTATTTT. Translating it yields CAWSEEGTDTQYF.

The chain carries TRBV6-6 and TRBJ1-5; 8 bases agree with TRBD1. The V gene end was trimmed by 8 bases and the J gene end by 6 bases; junction bases not matched to a gene: 9. Germline CDR1 and CDR2: MNHNY and SVGAGI (reference sequence). The CDR3 is 14 amino acids. DNA of the CDR3: TGTGCCAGCCAGGACAGGGCAAGTAGTCAGCCCCAGCATTTT. Encoded protein: CASQDRASSQPQHF.

The sample holds a few counts of this clone. This sequence joins TRBV5-5 and TRBJ1-2; TRBD1 is a possible D gene (5 bases). Germline CDR1 is SGHKS and CDR2 is YYEKEE (reference sequence). Trimming removed 5 bases from V and 2 bases from J, with 16 bases in between. This CDR3 contains 15 residues. The CDR3 sequence is CASRLTDYSNYGYTF. The DNA for the CDR3 is TGTGCCAGCAGGTTGACAGACTACTCGAACTATGGCTACACCTTC. Looking up the rest from reference TRBV5-5 and TRBJ1-2 gives the full variable domain: DAGVTQSPTHLIKTRGQQVTLRCSPISGHKSVSWYQQVLGQGPQFIFQYYEKEERGRGNFPDRFSARQFPNYSSELNVNALLLGDSALYLCASRLTDYSNYGYTFGSGTRLTVV.

V is TRBV4-3 and J is TRBJ2-1, with unresolved D. Looked up from germline, CDR1 is LGHNA and CDR2 is YSLEER. Between the trimmed V and J ends, which lost 1 base and 2 bases, there was a span of 6 bases. The CDR3 contains 14 residues. CDR3 nucleotide sequence: TGCGCCAGCAGCCAAGCCATGACCTACAATGAGCAGTTCTTC. Translating gives CASSQAMTYNEQFF.

This clone was seen only a few times. The chain uses TRBV29-1 and TRBJ1-1, with D perhaps TRBD1 (5 bases). Germline V gives CDR1 SQVTM, CDR2 ANQGSEA. Trimming took 4 bases from V and 4 from J, leaving 19 bases between them. The CDR3 has 15 amino acids. CDR3 loop: CSVADVGGVRTEAFF. In nucleotides, the CDR3 is TGCAGCGTTGCGGATGTGGGGGGAGTTCGCACTGAAGCTTTCTTT.

V gene TRBV5-6 combines with J gene TRBJ2-3; 8 nucleotides line up with TRBD2. The CDR3 covers 16 residues. Germline V lookup: CDR1 SGHDT, CDR2 YYEEEE. V was clipped by 3 bases and J by 0 bases; unmatched bases: 6. The CDR3 DNA reads as TGTGCCAGCAGCTCCTCCGGGACTAGGAGCACAGATACGCAGTATTTT. This encodes CASSSSGTRSTDTQYF.

CDR3 sequence: CASSLSGEAAFF. The CDR3 DNA sequence: TGTGCCAGCAGCTTATCAGGGGAGGCGGCTTTCTTT. This chain links TRBV7-3 with TRBJ1-1, with D perhaps matching TRBD1 (6 bases). Germline V gene sequence: CDR1 SGHTA, CDR2 FQGTGA. The V and J ends lost 2 bases and 11 bases respectively, with 12 bases between them. There are 12 residues in the CDR3. The entire variable domain, with the rest obtained from reference TRBV7-3 and TRBJ1-1, is as follows: GAGVSQTPSNKVTEKGKYVELRCDPISGHTALYWYRQSLGQGPEFLIYFQGTGAADDSGLPNDRFFAVRPEGSVSTLKIQRTERGDSAVYLCASSLSGEAAFFGQGTRLTVV.

The chain recombines TRBV9 with TRBJ2-3; the match to TRBD1 covers 12 bases. After removal of 5 bases from V and 5 bases from J, the junction contained 6 bases not matched to a gene. The CDR3 loop spans 15 amino acids. The V gene's germline CDR1 is SGDLS and CDR2 YYNGEE. CDR3 DNA sequence: TGTGCCAGCAGTCCGGGACAGGGGGCCGTAGATACGCAGTATTTT. The encoded protein is CASSPGQGAVDTQYF.

The chain links TRBV28 to TRBJ1-4; 9 nucleotides line up with TRBD1. V shed 2 bases and J 9 bases; nucleotides not matched to a gene: 4. The CDR3 totals 14 residues. Germline V gene lookup returns CDR1 MDHEN and CDR2 SYDVKM. The CDR3 DNA follows: TGTGCCAGCAGTTTACCGGGACAGGGAAAAAAACTGTTTTTT. Its protein is CASSLPGQGKKLFF.

The chain combines TRBV28 with TRBJ1-5; 7 positions match TRBD1. Germline V gene sequence: CDR1 MDHEN, CDR2 SYDVKM. The CDR3 is 15 residues long. The V and J ends lost 7 bases and 7 bases, in that order; junction bases with no gene match: 13. The CDR3 here is CASILQGGAGQPQHF. The CDR3, as DNA: TGTGCCAGCATCCTACAAGGGGGCGCTGGGCAGCCCCAGCATTTT.

The chain links TRBV30 to TRBJ1-2; 7 bases match TRBD1. Germline-derived CDR1 and CDR2 are GTSNPN and SVGIG (reference sequence). V trimming: 4 bases; J trimming: 8 bases; junction bases outside the gene matches: 7. The CDR3 has 12 residues. CDR3 nucleotides: TGTGCCTGGACCAATACAGGGGTCGGCTACACCTTC. This sequence encodes CAWTNTGVGYTF.

This chain connects TRBV30 to TRBJ1-1; D gene unclear. Trimming took off 3 bases at V and 0 bases at J, with 8 bases between the two ends. The CDR3 contains 13 residues. Germline V gene sequence: CDR1 GTSNPN, CDR2 SVGIG (reference sequence). This chain's CDR3 is CAWRETLNTEAFF. The CDR3, as DNA: TGTGCCTGGAGAGAGACATTGAACACTGAAGCTTTCTTT.